The present T cell receptor (beta chain) was sequenced within a study of T cell responses to AZD1222 COVID-19 vaccine. The sample holds a few counts of this clone. V was pared by 6 bases and J by 4 bases, with 10 bases of the junction left unmatched. This CDR3 is built from 15 residues. CDR1 is PRHDT, CDR2 FYEKMQ, per germline (reference sequence). TCRdb's copy holds only in-frame clones and misses some; the assay was immunoSEQ multiplex PCR. The table lists 120,000 or so clones, around 81% of them singletons. The sequence was collected from an adult in good health. This chain joins TRBV13 and TRBJ1-2, with TRBD1 matching 8 bases. The sample here was peripheral blood, taken on day 0 of AZD1222 vaccination. The CDR3 DNA is TGTGCCAGCAGTTTCAAGGACAGGGTTGGCTATGGCTACACCTTC. Protein product: CASSFKDRVGYGYTF.